What follows describes a single T cell receptor beta chain. A junction end diverges from the germline sequence, so it may reflect a read error. Germline lookup yields CDR1 MNHNS and CDR2 SASEGT. The CDR3 sequence is 16 residues long. This entry comes from a study of CD4 and CD8 cells across lung adenocarcinoma regions. Via MiXCR, TCRdb re-called the PCR reads, giving one row per CDR3 protein. The sample yields about 11,000 distinct CDR3 sequences, around three fifths seen once. The patients had localized lung adenocarcinoma, a non-small cell subtype. The specimen was CD8+ T cells from the margin of a lung tumor. The chain couples TRBV6-1 to TRBJ2-4; 8 positions agree with TRBD2. This TCR came from a male donor with lung adenocarcinoma. The CD4 and CD8 labels of this study may be unreliable. DNA of the CDR3: TGTGCGAGCAGAGCCTCGGGGGGGCGAGCCCAAGACATTCAGTACTTT. As protein: CASRASGGRAQDIQYF.